Below, one TCR beta chain is given with its context. As yet, its antigen is unknown. Researchers used the Oncomine TCR Beta short-read assay to sequence DNA from cultured CD4+ T cells. Genomic DNA was isolated from CD4+ T cells that had been cultured. In TCRdb, the PCR reads were re-called with MiXCR into one record per CDR3 protein. Found here are about 24,000 distinct CDR3 sequences, about 52% of them singletons; the top ten hold approximately 6.1%. The record originates from a study of vaccination and CD4 T cells after COVID-19. The overall study: Cells were stimulated with overlapping spike peptides from SARS-CoV-2, HCoV-NL63, HCoV-OC43 and HCoV-229E. For control cultures, the treatment was a CEFX pool, an HIV-1 Nef pool, or no peptide.

The treatment: roughly ten-day PBMC culture with coronavirus spike peptide pools or control peptides (ViraFEST assay). The CDR3 runs 15 residues. V was shortened by 3 bases and J by 0 bases, with 9 bases between the two germline ends. The germline V gene has CDR1 ENHRY and CDR2 SYGVKD. The TCR originated in a human donor who had recovered from COVID-19. The specimen was CD4+ T cells from blood, cultured in vitro. This sequence joins TRBV10-3 and TRBJ1-5; D call uncertain. As DNA, the CDR3 is TGTGCCATCAGTGACTCGGCAGGTAGCAATCAGCCCCAGCATTTT. Amino acids: CAISDSAGSNQPQHF.